This TCR beta chain was recorded in a study of technical replicates of blood from a few donors. From germline, CDR1 is SNHLY and CDR2 FYNNEI. V shed 3 bases, J shed 6 bases, and the junction held 6 bases outside the gene matches. The CDR3 extends over 14 amino acids. The repertoire was sequenced with immunoSEQ multiplex PCR; TCRdb's copy has only in-frame clones and lacks some. Among about 83,000 clones listed, about 91% were seen once. The V call is TRBV2, the J call TRBJ1-2, with 8 bases identical to TRBD1. Specimen: T cells isolated from PBMCs. The TCR originated in a human donor in good health. DNA of the CDR3: TGTGCCAGCAGTGATCTTTGGACAGGGAATGGCTACACCTTC. Protein sequence: CASSDLWTGNGYTF.